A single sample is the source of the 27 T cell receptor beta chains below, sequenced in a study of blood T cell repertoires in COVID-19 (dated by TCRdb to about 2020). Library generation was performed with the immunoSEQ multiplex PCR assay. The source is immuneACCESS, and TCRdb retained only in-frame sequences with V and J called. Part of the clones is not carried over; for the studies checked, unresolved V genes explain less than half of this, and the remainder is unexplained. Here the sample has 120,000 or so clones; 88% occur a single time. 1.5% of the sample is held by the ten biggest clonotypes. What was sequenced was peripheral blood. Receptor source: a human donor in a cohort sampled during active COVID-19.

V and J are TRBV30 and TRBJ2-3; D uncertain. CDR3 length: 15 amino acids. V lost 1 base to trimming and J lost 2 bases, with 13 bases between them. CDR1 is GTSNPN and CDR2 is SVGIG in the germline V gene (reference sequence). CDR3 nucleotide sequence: TGTGCCTGGAGTGGCCAGGAATTGAACACAGATACGCAGTATTTT. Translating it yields CAWSGQELNTDTQYF.

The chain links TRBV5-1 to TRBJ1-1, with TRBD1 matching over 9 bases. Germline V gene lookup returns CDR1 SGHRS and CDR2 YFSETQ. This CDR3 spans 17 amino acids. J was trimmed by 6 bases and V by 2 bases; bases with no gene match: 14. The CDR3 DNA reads TGCGCCAGCAGCTTAAGAGGACAGGGGTCCGTTGTCGCTGAAGCTTTCTTT. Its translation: CASSLRGQGSVVAEAFF. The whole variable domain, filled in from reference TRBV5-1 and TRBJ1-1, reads KAGVTQTPRYLIKTRGQQVTLSCSPISGHRSVSWYQQTPGQGLQFLFEYFSETQRNKGNFPGRFSGRQFSNSRSEMNVSTLELGDSALYLCASSLRGQGSVVAEAFFGQGTRLTVV.

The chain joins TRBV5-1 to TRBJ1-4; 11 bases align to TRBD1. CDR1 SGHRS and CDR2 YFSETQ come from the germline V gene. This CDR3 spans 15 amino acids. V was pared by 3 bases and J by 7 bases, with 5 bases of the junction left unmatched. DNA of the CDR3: TGCGCCAGCAGCTCCCGGACAGGGGGCGTTGAAAAACTGTTTTTT. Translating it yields CASSSRTGGVEKLFF.

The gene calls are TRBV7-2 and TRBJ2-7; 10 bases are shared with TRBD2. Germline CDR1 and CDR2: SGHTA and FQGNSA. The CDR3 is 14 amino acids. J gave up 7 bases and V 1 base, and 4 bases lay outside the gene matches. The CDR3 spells CASSLVGLAREQYF. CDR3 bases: TGTGCCAGCAGCTTAGTGGGACTAGCGCGGGAGCAGTACTTC.

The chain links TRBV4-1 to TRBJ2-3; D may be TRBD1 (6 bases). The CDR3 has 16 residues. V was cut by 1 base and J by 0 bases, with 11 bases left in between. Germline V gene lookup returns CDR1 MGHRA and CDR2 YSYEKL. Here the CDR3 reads CASSQADRASTDTQYF. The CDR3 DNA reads TGCGCCAGCAGCCAAGCGGACAGAGCTAGCACAGATACGCAGTATTTT.

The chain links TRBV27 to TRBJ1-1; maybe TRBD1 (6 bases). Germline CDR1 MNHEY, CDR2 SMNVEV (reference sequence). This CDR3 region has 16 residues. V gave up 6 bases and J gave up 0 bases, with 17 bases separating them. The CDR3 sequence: CASRFGQNGMNTEAFF. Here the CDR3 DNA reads TGTGCCAGCAGGTTTGGACAGAACGGAATGAACACTGAAGCTTTCTTT.

The CDR3 loop is CASSPRVTANTGELFF. Written as DNA, the CDR3 is TGTGCCAGCTCACCACGCGTGACAGCGAACACCGGGGAGCTGTTTTTT. This sequence joins TRBV18 and TRBJ2-2, with a possible D match to TRBD1 (5 bases). Germline V gene data show CDR1 as KGHSH and CDR2 as LQKENI. V gave up 1 base and J gave up 0 bases, with 9 bases separating them. This CDR3 spans 16 amino acids. The complete variable domain, with remaining parts taken from reference TRBV18 and TRBJ2-2, reads NAGVMQNPRHLVRRRGQEARLRCSPMKGHSHVYWYRQLPEEGLKFMVYLQKENIIDESGMPKERFSAEFPKEGPSILRIQQVVRGDSAAYFCASSPRVTANTGELFFGEGSRLTVL.

CDR3 sequence (DNA): TGTGCCAGCAGCGTAGGTAGCGGGAGTTCGCTCACCGGGGAGCTGTTTTTT. Amino acids: CASSVGSGSSLTGELFF. The V gene is TRBV9, the J gene TRBJ2-2; 9 nucleotides align to TRBD2. The V gene end was trimmed by 0 bases and the J gene end by 4 bases; junction bases not matched to a gene: 7. Germline V gene data show CDR1 as SGDLS and CDR2 as YYNGEE. The CDR3 length is 17 residues.

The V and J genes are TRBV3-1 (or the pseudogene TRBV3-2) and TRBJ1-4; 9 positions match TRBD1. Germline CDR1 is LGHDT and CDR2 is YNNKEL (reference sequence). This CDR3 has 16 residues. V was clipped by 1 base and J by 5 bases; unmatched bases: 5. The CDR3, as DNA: TGTGCCAGCAGCCAAGCCCCGACAGGGGGGAATGAAAAACTGTTTTTT. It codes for CASSQAPTGGNEKLFF.

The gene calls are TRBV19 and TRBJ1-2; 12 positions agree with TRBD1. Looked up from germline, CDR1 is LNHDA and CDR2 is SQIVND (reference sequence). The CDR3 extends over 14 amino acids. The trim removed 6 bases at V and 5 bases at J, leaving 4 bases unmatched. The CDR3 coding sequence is TGTGCCAGTAGCCCGGGACAGGGGGCTTATGGCTACACCTTC. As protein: CASSPGQGAYGYTF.

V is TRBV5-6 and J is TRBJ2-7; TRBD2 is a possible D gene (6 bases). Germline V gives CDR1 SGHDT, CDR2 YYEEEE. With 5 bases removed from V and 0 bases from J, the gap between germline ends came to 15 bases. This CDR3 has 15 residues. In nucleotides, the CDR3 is TGTGCCAGCAGGTTTGGGAGCGGGTACTCCTACGAGCAGTACTTC. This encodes CASRFGSGYSYEQYF.

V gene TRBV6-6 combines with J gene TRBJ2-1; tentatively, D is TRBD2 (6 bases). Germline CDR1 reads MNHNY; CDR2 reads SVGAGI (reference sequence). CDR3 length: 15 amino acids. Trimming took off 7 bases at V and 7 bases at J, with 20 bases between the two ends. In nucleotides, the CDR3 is TGTGCCAGCACGTGGGCGGGGAAGGAGGGTAATGAGCAGTTCTTC. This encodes CASTWAGKEGNEQFF.

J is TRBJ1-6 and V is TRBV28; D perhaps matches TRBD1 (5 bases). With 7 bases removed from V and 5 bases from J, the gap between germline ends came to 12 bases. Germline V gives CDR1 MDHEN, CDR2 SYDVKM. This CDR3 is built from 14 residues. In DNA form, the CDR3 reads TGTGCCAGCAAGGTCCAGGGAAATAATTCACCCCTCCACTTT. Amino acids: CASKVQGNNSPLHF.

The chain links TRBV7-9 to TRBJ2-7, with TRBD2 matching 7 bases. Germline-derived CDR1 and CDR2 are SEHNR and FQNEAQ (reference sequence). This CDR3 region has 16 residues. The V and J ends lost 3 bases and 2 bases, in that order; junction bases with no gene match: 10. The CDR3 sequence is CASSFPGGSGTYEQYF. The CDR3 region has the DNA TGTGCCAGCAGCTTCCCTGGCGGGAGTGGGACCTACGAGCAGTACTTC.

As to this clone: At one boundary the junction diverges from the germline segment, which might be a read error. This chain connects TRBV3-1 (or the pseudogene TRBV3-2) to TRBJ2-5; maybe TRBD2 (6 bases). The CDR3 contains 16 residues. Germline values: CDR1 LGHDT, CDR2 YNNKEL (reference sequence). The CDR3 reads CASSQLPAGTGEAQYF. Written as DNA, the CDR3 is TGTGCCAGCAGCCAACTCCCAGCCGGGACGGGAGAGGCCCAGTACTTC.

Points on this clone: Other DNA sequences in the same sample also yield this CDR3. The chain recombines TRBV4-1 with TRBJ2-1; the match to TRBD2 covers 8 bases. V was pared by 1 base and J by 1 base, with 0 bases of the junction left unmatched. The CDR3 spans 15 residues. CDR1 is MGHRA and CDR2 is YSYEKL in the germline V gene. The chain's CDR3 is CASSQAGGSYNEQFF. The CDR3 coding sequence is TGCGCCAGCAGCCAAGCGGGGGGGTCCTACAATGAGCAGTTCTTC.

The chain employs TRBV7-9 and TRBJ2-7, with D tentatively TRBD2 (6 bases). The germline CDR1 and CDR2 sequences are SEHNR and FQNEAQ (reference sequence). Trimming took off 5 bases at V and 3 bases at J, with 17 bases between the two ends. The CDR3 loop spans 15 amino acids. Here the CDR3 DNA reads TGTGCCAGCAGCGCGGAGGGGAATGGGTTCTACGAGCAGTACTTC. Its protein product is CASSAEGNGFYEQYF.

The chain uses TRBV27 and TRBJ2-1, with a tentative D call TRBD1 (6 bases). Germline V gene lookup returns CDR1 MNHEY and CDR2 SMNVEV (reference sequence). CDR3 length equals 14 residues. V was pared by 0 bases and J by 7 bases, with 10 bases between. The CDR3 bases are TGTGCCAGCAGTTTATCGGTGGGGGCAAATGAGCAGTTCTTC. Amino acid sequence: CASSLSVGANEQFF.

This CDR3 is CASSPLFYGYTF. In DNA, the CDR3 is TGTGCCAGCAGTCCCTTATTCTATGGCTACACCTTC. This chain connects TRBV28 to TRBJ1-2; D remains unclear. The V end was cut by 5 bases, the J end by 4 bases, with 8 bases between. This CDR3 has 12 residues. Germline V gene data show CDR1 as MDHEN and CDR2 as SYDVKM.

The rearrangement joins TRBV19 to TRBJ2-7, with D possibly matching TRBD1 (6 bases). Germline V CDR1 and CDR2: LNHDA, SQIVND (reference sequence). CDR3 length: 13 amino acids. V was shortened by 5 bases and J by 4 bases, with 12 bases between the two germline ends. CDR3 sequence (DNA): TGTGCCAGTAGTGGCGCAGGGGCGTACGAGCAGTACTTC. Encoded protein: CASSGAGAYEQYF.

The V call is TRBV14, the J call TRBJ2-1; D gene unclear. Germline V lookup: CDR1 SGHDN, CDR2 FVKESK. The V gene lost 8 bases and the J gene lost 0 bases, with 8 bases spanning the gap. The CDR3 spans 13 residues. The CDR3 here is CASQDFSYNEQFF. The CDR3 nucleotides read TGTGCCAGCCAGGATTTCTCCTACAATGAGCAGTTCTTC.

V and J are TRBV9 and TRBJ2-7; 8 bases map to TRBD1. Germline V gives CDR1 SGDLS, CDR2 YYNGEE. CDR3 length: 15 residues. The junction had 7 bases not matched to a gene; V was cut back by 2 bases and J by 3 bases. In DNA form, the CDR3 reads TGTGCCAGCAGCGTTCGGACAGGGATAATCTACGAGCAGTACTTC. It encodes CASSVRTGIIYEQYF.

As DNA, the CDR3 is TGTGCCACCAGCAGAGATCTCTGGGGACAGACAAAAAGGGGGGAGCTGTTTTTT. Amino acids: CATSRDLWGQTKRGELFF. The genes are TRBV15 and TRBJ2-2; 7 positions agree with TRBD1. Unmatched junction bases numbered 15, after V lost 0 bases and J lost 8 bases. This CDR3 is built from 18 residues. Germline V gene data show CDR1 as LNHNV and CDR2 as YYDKDF (reference sequence).

The CDR3 is CASSHDSWYGYTF. The CDR3 DNA is TGTGCCAGCAGCCATGACAGCTGGTATGGCTACACCTTC. The rearrangement uses TRBV12-3 or TRBV12-4 and TRBJ1-2; D might be TRBD1 (5 bases). The V end was cut by 6 bases, the J end by 5 bases, with 13 bases between. This CDR3 region has 13 residues.

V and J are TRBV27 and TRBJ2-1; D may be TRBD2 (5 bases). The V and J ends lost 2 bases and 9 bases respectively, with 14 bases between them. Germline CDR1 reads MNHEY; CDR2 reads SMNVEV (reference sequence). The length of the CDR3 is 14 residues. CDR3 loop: CASSLIEASGEQFF. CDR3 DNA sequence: TGTGCCAGCAGTTTAATCGAGGCCAGCGGTGAGCAGTTCTTC.

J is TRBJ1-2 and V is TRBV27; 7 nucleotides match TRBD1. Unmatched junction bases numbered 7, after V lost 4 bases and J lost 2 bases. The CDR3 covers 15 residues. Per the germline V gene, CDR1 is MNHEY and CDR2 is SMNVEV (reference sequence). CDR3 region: CASSSQTGLNYGYTF. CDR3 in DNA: TGTGCCAGCAGTTCCCAGACAGGGCTGAACTATGGCTACACCTTC.

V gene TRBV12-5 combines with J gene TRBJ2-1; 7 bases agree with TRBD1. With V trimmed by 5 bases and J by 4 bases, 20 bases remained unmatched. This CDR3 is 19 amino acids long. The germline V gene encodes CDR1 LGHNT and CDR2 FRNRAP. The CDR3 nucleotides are TGTGCTAGTGGTGCCGCAGGGGACAGAGAGGATTATTATTACAATGAGCAGTTCTTC. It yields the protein CASGAAGDREDYYYNEQFF. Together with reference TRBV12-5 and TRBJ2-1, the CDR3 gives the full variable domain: DARVTQTPRHKVTEMGQEVTMRCQPILGHNTVFWYRQTMMQGLELLAYFRNRAPLDDSGMPKDRFSAEMPDATLATLKIQPSEPRDSAVYFCASGAAGDREDYYYNEQFFGPGTRLTVL.